This TCR beta chain was recorded in a study of blood T cell repertoires in COVID-19. Background on the study: COVID-19 samples, acute and convalescent, were from the United States, Italy and Spain.

In the source study's methods: Reference gene primers were amplified, and this amplification served to estimate nucleated cell counts. Sequencing used immunoSEQ multiplex PCR; TCRdb keeps in-frame clones, though not all of them. V, J and clone size reflect that table, while D and trimming were determined from the DNA. Of a few hundred thousand clones in the sample, about 91% were seen once. Trimming at V came to 4 bases and at J to 4 bases, leaving 3 bases not matched to a gene. Germline V gene data show CDR1 as MDHEN and CDR2 as SYDVKM. This CDR3 has 15 amino acids. The sequenced sample consisted of peripheral blood. This sequence originates from a woman in her 30s who had recovered from COVID-19. The chain is built from TRBV28 and TRBJ1-5; 11 nucleotides align to TRBD1. As DNA, the CDR3 is TGTGCCAGCAGTTGGGGACAGGGGGGGAATCAGCCCCAGCATTTT. Translated, it gives CASSWGQGGNQPQHF. Full variable domain (missing parts from reference TRBV28 and TRBJ1-5): DVKVTQSSRYLVKRTGEKVFLECVQDMDHENMFWYRQDPGLGLRLIYFSYDVKMKEKGDIPEGYSVSREKKERFSLILESASTNQTSMYLCASSWGQGGNQPQHFGDGTRLSIL.